This T cell receptor (beta chain) came from a study of OX40 agonist ivuxolimab in advanced cancers. As for the study in general: There were three patients with partial responses, one having hepatocellular carcinoma and two cutaneous melanoma.

Unmatched junction bases numbered 12, after V lost 0 bases and J lost 10 bases. The CDR3 spans 16 residues. Germline CDR1 reads SEHNR; CDR2 reads FQNEAQ (reference sequence). The method was immunoSEQ multiplex PCR; TCRdb's version includes in-frame clones alone and lacks a portion of them. The repertoire holds some 27,000 clones, with around four fifths as singletons. The sequence was obtained from an adult with an advanced solid tumor such as melanoma, head and neck, liver or kidney cancer. The material sequenced was CD4+ or CD8+ T cells sorted from blood, taken in a trial of the OX40 agonist ivuxolimab. The genes are TRBV7-9 and TRBJ2-1; 7 bases match TRBD1. The CDR3 loop is CASSLASATGAGEQFF. The CDR3 nucleotides read TGTGCCAGCAGCTTAGCGTCTGCCACAGGGGCCGGAGAGCAGTTCTTC.